The sequence of this TCR beta chain was determined in a study of blood T cell repertoires in COVID-19. Background on the study: Donors in the United States, Italy and Spain gave samples during acute or convalescent COVID-19.

Trimming removed 8 bases from V and 4 bases from J; junction bases left unmatched: 10. CDR1 is SGDLS and CDR2 is YYNGEE in the germline V gene. The CDR3 loop spans 16 amino acids. In the original workflow: Reference gene primer amplification gave estimated nucleated cell counts. Profiling relied on immunoSEQ multiplex PCR, and the TCRdb table lists in-frame clones only, not all of them. V and J calls and clone size are copied from that table; D and trimming were computed from the DNA. The sample includes around 260,000 clones, approximately 90% of them seen just once. The specimen was peripheral blood. This chain joins TRBV9 and TRBJ1-4; 11 bases line up with TRBD1. The TCR originated in a man aged 25 to 45 with acute or convalescent COVID-19. The CDR3 spells CARVHGTGGFNEKLFF. CDR3 nucleotide sequence: TGTGCCAGAGTCCACGGGACAGGGGGATTTAATGAAAAACTGTTTTTT.